Listed here are 29 T cell receptor beta chains from one sample, sequenced in a study of cytomegalovirus exposure and HLA in healthy donors. Some clones are missing from TCRdb's copy, which holds only in-frame ones; the method was immunoSEQ multiplex PCR. The profile covers 150,000 to 200,000 clones, with 85% appearing a single time and about 15% taken by the ten largest. Sequenced input: PBMCs. The receptors were sampled from a young man in good health and CMV-seropositive.

The chain is built from TRBV28 and TRBJ2-2, with D hard to call. This CDR3 is built from 13 residues. V gave up 6 bases and J gave up 4 bases, with 9 bases separating them. Germline values: CDR1 MDHEN, CDR2 SYDVKM. CDR3 bases: TGTGCCAGCAGCTCTTGGAGCACCGGGGAGCTGTTTTTT. It encodes CASSSWSTGELFF.

The table lists this clone with a count of one. This chain connects TRBV28 to TRBJ2-1; 9 bases match TRBD1. The length of the CDR3 is 13 residues. J was trimmed by 8 bases and V by 5 bases; bases with no gene match: 4. From germline, CDR1 is MDHEN and CDR2 SYDVKM. This chain's CDR3 is CASSDTGGHEQFF. The DNA of the CDR3 is TGTGCCAGCAGTGATACAGGGGGCCATGAGCAGTTCTTC. Full variable domain (outside the CDR3, taken from reference TRBV28 and TRBJ2-1): DVKVTQSSRYLVKRTGEKVFLECVQDMDHENMFWYRQDPGLGLRLIYFSYDVKMKEKGDIPEGYSVSREKKERFSLILESASTNQTSMYLCASSDTGGHEQFFGPGTRLTVL.

V is TRBV2 and J is TRBJ2-5; perhaps TRBD2 as D (5 bases). The CDR3 has 13 amino acids. Germline CDR1 reads SNHLY; CDR2 reads FYNNEI. V lost 3 bases and J lost 4, with 9 bases in between. The CDR3, as DNA: TGTGCCAGCAGTGAGGTCGGGGTAGAGACCCAGTACTTC. Encoded protein: CASSEVGVETQYF.

The chain links TRBV6-1 to TRBJ2-1, with 7 bases that match TRBD2. Germline loops: CDR1 MNHNS, CDR2 SASEGT. Trimming at V came to 2 bases and at J to 4 bases, leaving 5 bases not matched to a gene. This CDR3 is built from 15 residues. The CDR3: CASSELQRGYNEQFF. CDR3 sequence (DNA): TGTGCCAGCAGTGAACTCCAGCGGGGTTACAATGAGCAGTTCTTC.

The rearrangement links TRBV29-1 to TRBJ1-4; D possibly corresponds to TRBD1 (6 bases). Germline V gives CDR1 SQVTM, CDR2 ANQGSEA. This CDR3 contains 15 residues. V lost 7 bases to trimming and J lost 5 bases, with 20 bases between them. Written as DNA, the CDR3 is TGCAGCGGCTCCGGGGGGCAGGTGGAGAATGAAAAACTGTTTTTT. This encodes CSGSGGQVENEKLFF.

This clone was seen only once. The genes are TRBV19 and TRBJ2-7; 9 bases agree with TRBD1. The trim removed 4 bases at V and 1 base at J, leaving 2 bases unmatched. CDR3 length equals 14 residues. CDR1 and CDR2 (germline): LNHDA, SQIVND (reference sequence). Written as DNA, the CDR3 is TGTGCCAGTAGTACCGGACAGGGGTCCTACGAGCAGTACTTC. Its protein product is CASSTGQGSYEQYF.

This clone has only a few counts. The rearrangement joins TRBV6-1 to TRBJ1-2; D is unclear. The CDR3 totals 14 residues. V was pared by 4 bases and J by 2 bases, with 11 bases between. Looked up from germline, CDR1 is MNHNS and CDR2 is SASEGT. The CDR3 sequence is CASSVRRANYGYTF. The CDR3 DNA sequence: TGTGCCAGCAGTGTGAGGAGGGCAAACTATGGCTACACCTTC.

The chain couples TRBV5-6 to TRBJ1-5; tentatively, D is TRBD1 (5 bases). CDR3 length: 16 amino acids. Trimming left V 0 bases short and J 3 bases short, with 13 bases between. Looked up from germline, CDR1 is SGHDT and CDR2 is YYEEEE. CDR3 bases: TGTGCCAGCAGCTTGGACGGTGGGGGGATCAATCAGCCCCAGCATTTT. It codes for CASSLDGGGINQPQHF.

The CDR3 loop reads CASSPRQSPNEQFF. The CDR3 coding sequence is TGTGCCAGCTCACCACGACAGAGTCCCAATGAGCAGTTCTTC. The chain recombines TRBV18 with TRBJ2-1; TRBD1 might be the D (5 bases). V lost 1 base to trimming and J lost 6 bases, with 10 bases between them. Germline V gene sequence: CDR1 KGHSH, CDR2 LQKENI. The CDR3 is 14 amino acids.

The chain couples TRBV6-5 to TRBJ1-4; D is undetermined. V was clipped by 0 bases and J by 5 bases, with 10 bases between them. CDR3 length: 15 residues. CDR1 MNHEY and CDR2 SVGAGI come from the germline V gene. DNA of the CDR3: TGTGCCAGCAGTTACTCGCTCACTTTCAATGAAAAACTGTTTTTT. Encoded protein: CASSYSLTFNEKLFF.

This clone was observed a few times. The chain couples TRBV5-4 to TRBJ2-7; 8 nucleotides align to TRBD2. J was trimmed by 2 bases and V by 4 bases; bases with no gene match: 8. Germline assignment: CDR1 SGHNT and CDR2 YYREEE (reference sequence). The CDR3 sequence is 15 residues long. In nucleotides, the CDR3 is TGTGCCAGCAGCCGAGGACTCGGGGGGGCCTACGAGCAGTACTTC. Translation: CASSRGLGGAYEQYF.

This clone was seen just once. The chain employs TRBV6-1 and TRBJ2-1; no clear D. Trimming left V 6 bases short and J 6 bases short, with 15 bases between. This CDR3 has 14 residues. The germline CDR1 and CDR2 sequences are MNHNS and SASEGT. CDR3 nucleotides: TGTGCCAGCAGCATCGGTATCCGTTTCAATGAGCAGTTCTTC. Protein: CASSIGIRFNEQFF.

The chain couples TRBV19 to TRBJ1-2; 7 nucleotides match TRBD1. The germline V gene encodes CDR1 LNHDA and CDR2 SQIVND (reference sequence). The ends lost 4 bases at V and 6 bases at J; junction bases unmatched: 11. This CDR3 has 15 amino acids. The CDR3 sequence is CASSTTGTHLDGYTF. CDR3 in DNA: TGTGCCAGTAGTACGACAGGGACGCATCTTGATGGCTACACCTTC.

This chain joins TRBV9 and TRBJ2-3, with 8 bases that match TRBD2. J lost 3 bases, V lost 0 bases, and 3 bases had no gene match. The CDR3 extends over 15 amino acids. CDR1 SGDLS and CDR2 YYNGEE come from the germline V gene. The CDR3: CASSVAGGQTDTQYF. The CDR3 DNA sequence: TGTGCCAGCAGCGTAGCGGGGGGGCAGACAGATACGCAGTATTTT. Together with reference TRBV9 and TRBJ2-3, the CDR3 gives the full variable domain: DSGVTQTPKHLITATGQRVTLRCSPRSGDLSVYWYQQSLDQGLQFLIQYYNGEERAKGNILERFSAQQFPDLHSELNLSSLELGDSALYFCASSVAGGQTDTQYFGPGTRLTVL.

The chain has TRBV4-1 and TRBJ2-7; tentatively, D is TRBD2 (7 bases). Germline V CDR1 and CDR2: MGHRA, YSYEKL. The CDR3 is made up of 17 amino acids. Trimming removed 3 bases from V and 1 base from J, with 19 bases in between. The CDR3 loop is CASSQQGPRDYSYEQYF. CDR3 bases: TGCGCCAGCAGCCAGCAGGGGCCCCGGGACTATTCCTACGAGCAGTACTTC.

This rearrangement joins TRBV6-1 to TRBJ2-1, with 9 bases identical to TRBD2. The CDR3 is made up of 15 amino acids. CDR1 is MNHNS and CDR2 is SASEGT in the germline V gene. V shed 3 bases, J shed 7 bases, and the junction held 7 bases outside the gene matches. CDR3 DNA: TGTGCCAGCAGTGAGGCCGCGGGGGGGCCAAATGAGCAGTTCTTC. This sequence encodes CASSEAAGGPNEQFF.

This CDR3 is CASSLVTGNTEAFF. The CDR3 DNA is TGTGCCAGCAGCTTGGTTACGGGGAACACTGAAGCTTTCTTT. V usage is TRBV5-4 and J usage is TRBJ1-1; no definite D call. V was clipped by 0 bases and J by 1 base, with 7 bases between them. Looked up from germline, CDR1 is SGHNT and CDR2 is YYREEE (reference sequence). There are 14 residues in the CDR3. Variable domain in full (rest from reference TRBV5-4 and TRBJ1-1): ETGVTQSPTHLIKTRGQQVTLRCSSQSGHNTVSWYQQALGQGPQFIFQYYREEENGRGNFPPRFSGLQFPNYSSELNVNALELDDSALYLCASSLVTGNTEAFFGQGTRLTVV.

The chain uses TRBV27 and TRBJ2-1; D might be TRBD1 (5 bases). The CDR3 totals 14 residues. Germline V gives CDR1 MNHEY, CDR2 SMNVEV (reference sequence). Trimming stripped 9 bases from V and 1 base from J, with 13 bases between. Here the CDR3 DNA reads TGTGCCAGAGGTCAGGGCTGGTCCTACAATGAGCAGTTCTTC. Amino acids: CARGQGWSYNEQFF.

This clone was observed a single time. The V and J genes are TRBV7-3 and TRBJ2-5; possible D gene TRBD2, 5 bases. The V gene's germline CDR1 is SGHTA and CDR2 FQGTGA. The CDR3 spans 13 residues. The V and J ends lost 5 bases and 7 bases respectively, with 14 bases between them. The CDR3 is CASSPTPGGTQYF. The CDR3 DNA sequence: TGTGCCAGCAGCCCCACTCCCGGAGGGACCCAGTACTTC. The full variable domain, completed using reference TRBV7-3 and TRBJ2-5, is GAGVSQTPSNKVTEKGKYVELRCDPISGHTALYWYRQSLGQGPEFLIYFQGTGAADDSGLPNDRFFAVRPEGSVSTLKIQRTERGDSAVYLCASSPTPGGTQYFGPGTRLLVL.

The chain is built from TRBV2 and TRBJ1-1; possibly TRBD1 for D (5 bases). CDR1 SNHLY and CDR2 FYNNEI come from the germline V gene. Trimming took 4 bases from V and 4 from J, leaving 10 bases between them. The CDR3 runs 13 residues. DNA of the CDR3: TGTGCCAGCAGTGCCTACGGGGGCACTGAAGCTTTCTTT. Its translation is CASSAYGGTEAFF.

The genes are TRBV9 and TRBJ2-1; maybe TRBD1 (6 bases). CDR3 length: 15 residues. Germline V lookup: CDR1 SGDLS, CDR2 YYNGEE. The ends were cut back, 2 bases at V and 3 bases at J, with 12 bases in the middle. The CDR3 nucleotides read TGTGCCAGCAGCGTGGGCCTAGGGGGCTACAATGAGCAGTTCTTC. Amino acid sequence: CASSVGLGGYNEQFF.

The V and J genes are TRBV6-1 and TRBJ2-1; D is perhaps TRBD2 (5 bases). CDR1 and CDR2 (germline): MNHNS, SASEGT. The CDR3 consists of 14 residues. The V end was cut by 6 bases, the J end by 7 bases, with 16 bases between. CDR3 bases: TGTGCCAGCAGATCGGGAAACAGCGGAAATGAGCAGTTCTTC. Translation: CASRSGNSGNEQFF.

The chain combines TRBV15 with TRBJ2-5; 9 bases fit TRBD2. The length of the CDR3 is 16 residues. Germline CDR1 and CDR2: LNHNV and YYDKDF (reference sequence). The ends lost 4 bases at V and 5 bases at J; junction bases unmatched: 11. The CDR3, as DNA: TGTGCCACCAGCACAGGAATGCGGGGGGGCCACGAGACCCAGTACTTC. It is translated as CATSTGMRGGHETQYF.

The chain employs TRBV30 and TRBJ1-2; no definite D call. Germline lookup yields CDR1 GTSNPN and CDR2 SVGIG (reference sequence). This CDR3 has 13 amino acids. The V and J ends lost 5 bases and 0 bases respectively, with 10 bases between them. In DNA form, the CDR3 reads TGTGCCTGGGGGAGGTCGACTAACTATGGCTACACCTTC. Translation gives CAWGRSTNYGYTF.

The V gene is TRBV7-3, the J gene TRBJ2-3, with a possible D match to TRBD2 (6 bases). The CDR3 has 14 residues. Trimming stripped 8 bases from V and 1 base from J, with 13 bases between. In germline, CDR1 is SGHTA, CDR2 FQGTGA. CDR3 loop: CASAWGVGTDTQYF. CDR3 nucleotides: TGTGCCAGCGCCTGGGGGGTCGGCACAGATACGCAGTATTTT.

J is TRBJ1-5 and V is TRBV4-1, with D unclear. With 4 bases removed from V and 5 bases from J, the gap between germline ends came to 12 bases. Per germline, CDR1 MGHRA and CDR2 YSYEKL. This CDR3 region has 14 residues. The CDR3 is CASSRGVGDQPQHF. The DNA of the CDR3 is TGCGCCAGCAGCCGCGGGGTTGGGGATCAGCCCCAGCATTTT.

The chain carries TRBV29-1 and TRBJ2-3, with TRBD1 as a possible D gene (6 bases). Germline V gene data show CDR1 as SQVTM and CDR2 as ANQGSEA. The CDR3 runs 13 residues. The V and J ends lost 4 bases and 2 bases respectively, with 10 bases between them. This CDR3 is CSVAGAITDTQYF. Written as DNA, the CDR3 is TGCAGCGTTGCAGGGGCAATCACAGATACGCAGTATTTT.

This chain links TRBV5-6 with TRBJ1-2; 7 bases align to TRBD1. Unmatched junction bases numbered 4, after V lost 4 bases and J lost 7 bases. This CDR3 comprises 12 residues. Per germline, CDR1 SGHDT and CDR2 YYEEEE. The CDR3, as DNA: TGTGCCAGCAGCCCAGGGACAGCTGGCTACACCTTC. This encodes CASSPGTAGYTF.

This clone was detected once. This chain connects TRBV15 to TRBJ2-1, with 9 bases identical to TRBD1. The V segment lost 3 bases and the J segment 5 bases; nucleotides outside the gene matches: 5. The CDR3 sequence is 15 residues long. Germline V lookup: CDR1 LNHNV, CDR2 YYDKDF (reference sequence). The CDR3 region has the DNA TGTGCCACCAGCAGGGAGACAGGGGGGGACAATGAGCAGTTCTTC. It encodes CATSRETGGDNEQFF.